Here is one T cell receptor (beta chain) with its context. This clone was found a few times. Its cognate antigen has yet to be identified. There are no base qualities to consult, and no much larger clone falls within one base. This sample was included in a study of blood T cell repertoires in COVID-19 (dated by TCRdb to the early 2020s). Notes on the research overall: Samples covering the acute and convalescent phases of COVID-19 were provided by collaborators in the United States, Italy and Spain. Deeply sampled blood TCRbeta repertoires from subjects exposed to, actively infected with, or recovered from COVID-19 were included in the dataset. The repertoires were released in a freely available public database meant as a resource for research on the immune response to SARS-CoV-2. Where available, HLA class I and class II types were taken from metadata supplied by the sample provider and were not determined by assay-based typing. The prospective study material was composed of cDNA or gDNA derived from T cells, B-cell-depleted T cells, or PBMCs. Nearly every sample came with metadata listing a de-identified subject ID, COVID-19 status, age in years and sex. Samples were obtained from the ongoing ImmuneRACE study (first 160 participants) and from about 1,300 subjects provided by 6 global collaborators.

The immunoSEQ Assay, a bias-controlled multiplex PCR, was used to amplify TCRbeta CDR3 regions from genomic DNA. Turning to the authors' computational methods: Within the assay, amplification of reference gene primers was used to estimate how many nucleated cells each sample contained. To quantify the absolute abundance of each unique TCRbeta CDR3 rearrangement, sequence reads were collapsed and filtered. For each sample, productive Simpson clonality was calculated as the square root of Simpson's diversity index across productive rearrangements. The table was pulled from immuneACCESS by TCRdb, which kept in-frame rearrangements only. Such tables lose some clones; where checked, under half of the loss comes from unresolved V genes, and the rest has no known cause. The V and J calls and clone size come from that table; D and trimming were worked out from the DNA. For this sample there are approximately 150,000 clones; 65% to 90% appear just once. The ten largest clones capture around 8.2% of the sample.

Whole blood was collected in K2EDTA tubes by collaborating institutions according to the institutions' own protocols. For TCRbeta analysis, collaborators shipped samples in one of three forms: frozen whole blood, isolated PBMCs, or DNA extracted from either of those sample types. From the cysteine through the phenylalanine, the CDR3 covers 16 amino acids. Only the CDR3 region is kept as DNA, spanning 48 bases read in frame from base 1. V lost 1 base and J lost 6 bases, and the count of bases not matched to a germline gene is 11. Based on the germline V gene, the CDR1 and CDR2 sequences are LGHNA and YNFKEQ. Summary of the overall study and its limitations: The quantity of clinical and demographic metadata differed by source and by participant and was supplied without curation.

This receptor chain uses TRBV4-2 and TRBJ2-5, with 7 junctional bases fitting TRBD2. The receptor was isolated from a human donor in a cohort sampled during active COVID-19. Input material: peripheral blood. The CDR3 reads as follows: CASSQGAGLGFKTQYF. The nucleotides are TGTGCCAGCAGCCAAGGTGCTGGACTAGGGTTTAAGACCCAGTACTTC.